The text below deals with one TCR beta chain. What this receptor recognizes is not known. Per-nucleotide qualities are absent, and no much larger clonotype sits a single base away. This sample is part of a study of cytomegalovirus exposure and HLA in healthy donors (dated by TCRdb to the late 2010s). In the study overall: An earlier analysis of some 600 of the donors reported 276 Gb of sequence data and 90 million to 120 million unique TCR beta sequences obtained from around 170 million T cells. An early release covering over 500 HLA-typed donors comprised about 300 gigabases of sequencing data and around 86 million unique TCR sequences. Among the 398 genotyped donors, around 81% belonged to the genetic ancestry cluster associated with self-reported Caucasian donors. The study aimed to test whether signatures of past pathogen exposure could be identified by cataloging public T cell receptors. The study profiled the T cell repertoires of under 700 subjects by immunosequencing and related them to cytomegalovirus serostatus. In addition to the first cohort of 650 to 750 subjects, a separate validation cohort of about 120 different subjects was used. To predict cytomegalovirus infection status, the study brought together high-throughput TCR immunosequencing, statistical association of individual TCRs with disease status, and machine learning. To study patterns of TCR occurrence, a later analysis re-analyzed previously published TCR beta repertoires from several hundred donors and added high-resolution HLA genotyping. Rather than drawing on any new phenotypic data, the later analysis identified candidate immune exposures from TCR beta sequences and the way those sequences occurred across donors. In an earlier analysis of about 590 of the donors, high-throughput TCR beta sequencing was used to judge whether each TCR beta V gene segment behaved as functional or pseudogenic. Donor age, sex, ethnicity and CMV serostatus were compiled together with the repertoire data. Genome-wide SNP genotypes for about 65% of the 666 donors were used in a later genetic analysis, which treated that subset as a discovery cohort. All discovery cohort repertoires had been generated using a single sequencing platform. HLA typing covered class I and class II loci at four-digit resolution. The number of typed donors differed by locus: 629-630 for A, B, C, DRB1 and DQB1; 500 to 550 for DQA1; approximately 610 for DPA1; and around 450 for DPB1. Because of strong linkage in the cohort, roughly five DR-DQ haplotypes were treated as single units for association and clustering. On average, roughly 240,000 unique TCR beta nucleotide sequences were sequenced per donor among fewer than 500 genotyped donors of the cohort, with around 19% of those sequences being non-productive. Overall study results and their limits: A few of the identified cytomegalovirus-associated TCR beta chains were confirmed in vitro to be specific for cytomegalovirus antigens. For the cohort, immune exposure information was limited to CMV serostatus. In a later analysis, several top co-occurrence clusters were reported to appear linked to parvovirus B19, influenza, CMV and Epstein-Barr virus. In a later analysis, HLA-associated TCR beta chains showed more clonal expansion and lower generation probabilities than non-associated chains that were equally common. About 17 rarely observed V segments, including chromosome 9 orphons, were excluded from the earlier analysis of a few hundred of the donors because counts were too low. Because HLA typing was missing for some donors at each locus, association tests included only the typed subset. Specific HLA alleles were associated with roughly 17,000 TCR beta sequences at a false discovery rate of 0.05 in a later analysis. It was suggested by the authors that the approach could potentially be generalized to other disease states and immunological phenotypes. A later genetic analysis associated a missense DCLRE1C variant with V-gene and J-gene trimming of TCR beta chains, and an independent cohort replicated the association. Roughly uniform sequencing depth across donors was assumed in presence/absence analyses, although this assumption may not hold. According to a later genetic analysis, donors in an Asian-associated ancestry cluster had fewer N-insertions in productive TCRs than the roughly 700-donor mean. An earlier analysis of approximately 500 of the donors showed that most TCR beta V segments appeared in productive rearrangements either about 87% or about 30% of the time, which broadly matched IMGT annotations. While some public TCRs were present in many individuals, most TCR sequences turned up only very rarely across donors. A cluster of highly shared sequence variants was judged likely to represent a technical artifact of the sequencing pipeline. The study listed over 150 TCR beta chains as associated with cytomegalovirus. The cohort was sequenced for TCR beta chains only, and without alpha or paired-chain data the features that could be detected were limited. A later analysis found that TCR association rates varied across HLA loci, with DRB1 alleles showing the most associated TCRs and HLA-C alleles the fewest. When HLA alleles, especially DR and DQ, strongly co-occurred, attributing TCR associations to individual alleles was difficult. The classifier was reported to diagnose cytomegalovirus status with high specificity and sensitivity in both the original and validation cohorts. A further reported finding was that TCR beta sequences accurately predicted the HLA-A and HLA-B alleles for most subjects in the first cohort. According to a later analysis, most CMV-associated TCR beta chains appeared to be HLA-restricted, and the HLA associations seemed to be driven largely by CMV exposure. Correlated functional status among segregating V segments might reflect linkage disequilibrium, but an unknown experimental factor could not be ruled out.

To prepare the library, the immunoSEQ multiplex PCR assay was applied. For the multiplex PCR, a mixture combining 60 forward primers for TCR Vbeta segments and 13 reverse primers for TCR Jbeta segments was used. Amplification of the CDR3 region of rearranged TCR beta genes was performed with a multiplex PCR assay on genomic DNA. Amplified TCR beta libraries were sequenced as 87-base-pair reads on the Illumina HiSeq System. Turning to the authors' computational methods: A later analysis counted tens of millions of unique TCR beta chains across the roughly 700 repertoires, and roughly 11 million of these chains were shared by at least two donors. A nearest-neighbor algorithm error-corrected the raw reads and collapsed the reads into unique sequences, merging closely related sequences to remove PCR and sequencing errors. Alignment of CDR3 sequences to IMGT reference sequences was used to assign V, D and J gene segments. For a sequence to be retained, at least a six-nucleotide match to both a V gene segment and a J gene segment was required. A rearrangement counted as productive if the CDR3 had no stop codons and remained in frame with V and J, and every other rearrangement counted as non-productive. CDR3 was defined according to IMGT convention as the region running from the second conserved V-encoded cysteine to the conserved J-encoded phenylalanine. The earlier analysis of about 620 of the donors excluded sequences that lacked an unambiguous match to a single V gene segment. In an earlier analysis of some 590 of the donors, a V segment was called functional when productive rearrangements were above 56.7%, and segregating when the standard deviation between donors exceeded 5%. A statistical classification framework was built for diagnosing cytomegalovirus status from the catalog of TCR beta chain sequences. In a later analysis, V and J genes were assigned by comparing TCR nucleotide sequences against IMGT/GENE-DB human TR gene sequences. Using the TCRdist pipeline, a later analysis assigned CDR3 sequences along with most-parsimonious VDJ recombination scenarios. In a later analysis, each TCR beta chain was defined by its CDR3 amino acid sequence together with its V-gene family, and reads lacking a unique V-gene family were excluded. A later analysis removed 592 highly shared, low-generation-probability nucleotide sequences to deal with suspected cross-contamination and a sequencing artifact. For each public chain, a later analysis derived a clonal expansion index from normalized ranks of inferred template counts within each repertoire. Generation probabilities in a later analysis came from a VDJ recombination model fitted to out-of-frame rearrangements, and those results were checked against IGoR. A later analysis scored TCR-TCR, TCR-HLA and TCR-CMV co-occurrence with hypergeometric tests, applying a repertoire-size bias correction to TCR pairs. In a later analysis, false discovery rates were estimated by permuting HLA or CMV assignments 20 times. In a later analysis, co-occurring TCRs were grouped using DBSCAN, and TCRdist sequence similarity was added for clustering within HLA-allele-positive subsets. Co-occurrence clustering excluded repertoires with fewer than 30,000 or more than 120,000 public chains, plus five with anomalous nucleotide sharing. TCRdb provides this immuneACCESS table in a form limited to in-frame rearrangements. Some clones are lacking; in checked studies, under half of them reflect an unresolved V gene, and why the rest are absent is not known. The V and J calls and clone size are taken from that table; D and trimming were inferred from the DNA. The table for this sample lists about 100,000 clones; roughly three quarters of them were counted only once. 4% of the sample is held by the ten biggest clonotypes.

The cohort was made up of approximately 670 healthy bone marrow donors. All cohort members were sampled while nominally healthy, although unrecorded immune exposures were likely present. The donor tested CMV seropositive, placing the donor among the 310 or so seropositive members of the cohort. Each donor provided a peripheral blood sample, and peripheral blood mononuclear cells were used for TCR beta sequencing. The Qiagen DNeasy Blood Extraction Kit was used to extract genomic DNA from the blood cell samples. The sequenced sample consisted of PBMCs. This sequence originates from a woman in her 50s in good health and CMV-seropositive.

The CDR3 here reads CASSSTGAGTGELFF. Read as DNA, the sequence is TGTGCCAGCAGCTCGACAGGGGCGGGGACCGGGGAGCTGTTTTTT. The sequence links TRBV7-9 to TRBJ2-2, and 8 junction bases match TRBD1. From the germline V gene (reference sequence), CDR1 is SEHNR and CDR2 is FQNEAQ. V trim: 4 bases; J trim: 5 bases; unmatched bases: 6. Spanning cysteine to phenylalanine, the CDR3 consists of 15 amino acids. Just CDR3 DNA is preserved here, 45 bases in frame from base 1.